The clone carrying this TCR beta chain was observed a few times. What it binds is not known. Sample barcodes and UMIs were carried by the TCR alpha and TCR beta cDNA libraries that 5'RACE generated with constant-segment primers. TCRdb reprocessed the 5' RACE reads with MiXCR, giving one entry per CDR3 protein. The sample records around 200,000 distinct CDR3 sequences, 27% being singletons. The CDR3 sequence is 14 residues long. Trimming shortened V by 1 base and J by 5 bases, and 12 bases separated the two germline ends. Germline CDR1 SGHTA, CDR2 FQGNSA. The data derive from a study of T-cell memory formation after mild COVID-19. Whole-study results and caveats: Clones that contracted from day 15 to 85 had balanced CD4/CD8; later expanders were CD4+ biased. Contracting clones localized mainly to CM and EM when CD4+ and mainly to EMRA when CD8+.

The chain uses TRBV7-2 and TRBJ2-7; no definite D call. The sequencing sample was made of PBMCs or a T cell subset sorted from them (not recorded which). The source is an adult woman who had mild COVID-19 (a few samples of this study predate the infection). Cell type and time point are not known. CDR3: CASSLVVMGNEQYF. The DNA for the CDR3 is TGTGCCAGCAGCTTAGTCGTCATGGGGAACGAGCAGTACTTC. Full variable domain (outside the CDR3, taken from reference TRBV7-2 and TRBJ2-7): GAGVSQSPSNKVTEKGKDVELRCDPISGHTALYWYRQSLGQGLEFLIYFQGNSAPDKSGLPSDRFSAERTGGSVSTLTIQRTQQEDSAVYLCASSLVVMGNEQYFGPGTRLTVT.